This T cell receptor beta chain was found in a study of cytomegalovirus exposure and HLA in healthy donors. Sequencing was performed with immunoSEQ multiplex PCR; in TCRdb, only in-frame clones are kept and a portion is missing. This table holds 150,000 to 180,000 clones, 65% to 90% found once. The donors were members of the validation cohort, which comprised 90 to 150 subjects and was separate from the first cohort of several hundred subjects. Germline V CDR1 and CDR2: SQVTM, ANQGSEA. V was trimmed by 4 bases and J by 4 bases, leaving 7 bases between them. The CDR3 runs to 11 residues. Study-wide results and limits: Researchers catalogued approximately 170 TCR beta chains as cytomegalovirus-associated. High sensitivity and specificity were reportedly achieved when the classifier diagnosed cytomegalovirus status. The finding came from a later analysis; first-cohort TCR clusters tended to co-occur in the 90 to 150 validation repertoires.

To note about this clone: Its antigen is as yet unknown.

The TCR originated in a man aged 18 to 30 in good health and CMV-seropositive. V is TRBV29-1 and J is TRBJ1-1; D is ambiguous. The sample taken for sequencing was PBMCs. DNA for the CDR3: TGCAGCGTTGGGGAGGGCACTGAAGCTTTCTTT. Translating gives CSVGEGTEAFF.